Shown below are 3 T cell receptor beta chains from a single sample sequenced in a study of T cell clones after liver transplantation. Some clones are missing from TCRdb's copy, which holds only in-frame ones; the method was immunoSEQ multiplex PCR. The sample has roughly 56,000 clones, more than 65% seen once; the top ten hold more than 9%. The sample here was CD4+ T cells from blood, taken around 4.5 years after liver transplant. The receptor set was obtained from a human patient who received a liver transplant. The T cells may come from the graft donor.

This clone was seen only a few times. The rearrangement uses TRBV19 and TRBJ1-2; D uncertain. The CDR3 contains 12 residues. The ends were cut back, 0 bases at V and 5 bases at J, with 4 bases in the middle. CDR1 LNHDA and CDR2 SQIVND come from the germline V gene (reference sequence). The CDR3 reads CASSIDVYGYTF. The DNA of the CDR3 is TGTGCCAGTAGTATAGACGTATATGGCTACACCTTC.

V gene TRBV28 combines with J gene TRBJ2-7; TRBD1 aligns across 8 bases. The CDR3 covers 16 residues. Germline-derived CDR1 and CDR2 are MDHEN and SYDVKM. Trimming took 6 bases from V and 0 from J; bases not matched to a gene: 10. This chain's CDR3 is CASRQTGASSSYEQYF. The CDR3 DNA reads TGTGCCAGCAGGCAGACAGGGGCCTCTAGCTCCTACGAGCAGTACTTC.

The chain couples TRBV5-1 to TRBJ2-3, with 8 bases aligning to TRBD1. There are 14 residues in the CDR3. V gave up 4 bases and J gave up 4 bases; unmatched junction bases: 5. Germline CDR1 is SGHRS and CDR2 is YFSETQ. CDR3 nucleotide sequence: TGCGCCAGCAGCGGGGGACAGGAGGCAGATACGCAGTATTTT. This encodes CASSGGQEADTQYF.